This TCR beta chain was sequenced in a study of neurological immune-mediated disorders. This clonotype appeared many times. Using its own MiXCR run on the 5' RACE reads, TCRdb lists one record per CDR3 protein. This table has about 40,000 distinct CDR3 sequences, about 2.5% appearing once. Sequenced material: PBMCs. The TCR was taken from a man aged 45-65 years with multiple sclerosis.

DNA of the CDR3: TGTGCCAGCAGTTTAGCCGTGACAGGAGGGACTGAAGCTTTCTTT. Its protein is CASSLAVTGGTEAFF. The chain uses TRBV28 and TRBJ1-1; TRBD1 is a possible D gene (6 bases). The CDR3 totals 15 residues. Germline assignment: CDR1 MDHEN and CDR2 SYDVKM. Trimming removed 2 bases at V and 5 bases at J, with 15 bases between.